These 3 T cell receptor beta chains were sequenced from one sample in a study of blood T cell repertoires in COVID-19. Here immunoSEQ multiplex PCR was the method, and the copy in TCRdb shows in-frame clones only, minus some. In the table there are about 67,000 clones, roughly nine tenths of which are singletons. Sequenced material: peripheral blood. The origin of the receptors is a man in his forties or fifties with active COVID-19.

The rearrangement uses TRBV12-3 or TRBV12-4 and TRBJ1-1, with unresolved D. V dropped 8 bases and J dropped 4 bases, with 11 bases sitting between them. CDR3 length equals 12 residues. Written as DNA, the CDR3 is TGTGCCAGCTCCTCCTCTTCCACTGAAGCTTTCTTT. This codes for CASSSSSTEAFF.

J is TRBJ2-1 and V is TRBV5-5; 10 bases agree with TRBD2. V dropped 3 bases and J dropped 7; count of bases not matched to a gene: 7. Germline-derived CDR1 and CDR2 are SGHKS and YYEKEE (reference sequence). The CDR3 extends over 15 amino acids. The CDR3 nucleotides read TGTGCCAGCAGCTCTCTAGCGGGAGTTGAGAATGAGCAGTTCTTC. As protein: CASSSLAGVENEQFF.

The V and J genes are TRBV7-9 and TRBJ2-1; TRBD2 matches at 11 bases. V dropped 5 bases and J dropped 2; count of bases not matched to a gene: 5. The CDR3 length is 16 residues. Germline CDR1 reads SEHNR; CDR2 reads FQNEAQ (reference sequence). This chain's CDR3 is CASSAASGRTYNEQFF. The CDR3 DNA sequence: TGTGCCAGCAGCGCGGCTAGCGGGAGGACCTACAATGAGCAGTTCTTC.